The 20 T cell receptor beta chains in this list originate from one sample, sequenced in a study of T-cell reconstitution after alpha-beta-depleted transplantation in children. Antigens for these TCRs are unknown. Study-level points and caveats: By about two months after transplant, alpha-beta T cells reportedly arose from several hundred graft clones that had expanded.

The TCRbeta library was prepared with unique molecular identifiers. Using its own MiXCR run on the PCR reads, TCRdb lists one record per CDR3 protein. The sample lists roughly 32,000 distinct CDR3 sequences; roughly 6.7% were seen once. The source material was peripheral blood, sampled 60 days after TCRalphabeta/CD19-depleted stem cell transplant. The receptors originated from a child less than two years old who had a stem cell transplant for acute myeloid leukemia, so the T cells may come from the graft donor.

In this sample, this clonotype turned up a few times. J is TRBJ2-7 and V is TRBV16; TRBD1 agrees at 9 bases. The CDR3 length is 13 residues. Looked up from germline, CDR1 is KGHSY and CDR2 is FQNENV. The J segment lost 3 bases and the V segment lost 8 bases, leaving 5 bases of the junction unmatched. CDR3 coding DNA: TGTGCCAGCCGCGGGACAGGGCACTACGAGCAGTACTTC. It is translated as CASRGTGHYEQYF.

This clonotype was observed many times. The chain couples TRBV5-1 to TRBJ2-5, with D unclear. The ends were cut back, 5 bases at V and 2 bases at J, with 13 bases in the middle. This CDR3 region has 14 residues. Germline V lookup: CDR1 SGHRS, CDR2 YFSETQ. The CDR3 here is CASSFGPPQETQYF. Written as DNA, the CDR3 is TGCGCCAGCAGTTTTGGACCCCCTCAAGAGACCCAGTACTTC.

This clonotype has at least ten counts. The DNA of the CDR3 is TGTGCCAGCAGCGGGGGCGGGGGCGAGCAGTACTTC. This sequence encodes CASSGGGGEQYF. The V and J genes are TRBV9 and TRBJ2-7; 7 nucleotides align to TRBD2. The length of the CDR3 is 12 residues. CDR1 is SGDLS and CDR2 is YYNGEE in the germline V gene. V shed 3 bases and J 6 bases; nucleotides not matched to a gene: 3.

This clonotype was counted ten times or more. The chain joins TRBV7-9 to TRBJ2-7; D might be TRBD2 (7 bases). V shed 5 bases and J shed 4 bases, with 12 bases lying between them. Germline lookup yields CDR1 SEHNR and CDR2 FQNEAQ (reference sequence). The CDR3 contains 13 residues. Here the CDR3 DNA reads TGTGCCAGCAGCAAGGGGGGGCGGTACGAGCAGTACTTC. Translating gives CASSKGGRYEQYF.

This clonotype has a handful of counts. The J gene is TRBJ2-5, the V gene TRBV12-3 or TRBV12-4, with 12 nucleotides matching TRBD2. V lost 2 bases to trimming and J lost 4 bases; unmatched junction nucleotides: 11. This CDR3 is built from 18 residues. CDR3 amino acids: CASSLFASGRAKRETQYF. CDR3 bases: TGTGCCAGCAGTTTATTCGCTAGCGGGAGGGCCAAGAGAGAGACCCAGTACTTC.

Many counts were recorded for this clonotype. The J gene is TRBJ2-2, the V gene TRBV6-5; D remains unclear. Trimming left V 0 bases short and J 1 base short, with 9 bases between. The CDR3 has 16 amino acids. From germline, CDR1 is MNHEY and CDR2 SVGAGI. CDR3 nucleotides: TGTGCCAGCAGTTACTCGTCCAGGAGGAACACCGGGGAGCTGTTTTTT. Residues: CASSYSSRRNTGELFF.

This clonotype was counted many times. The chain joins TRBV7-8 to TRBJ2-1, with 7 bases that match TRBD2. Germline assignment: CDR1 SGHVS and CDR2 FQNEAQ. There are 14 residues in the CDR3. Trimming took 0 bases from V and 9 from J; bases not matched to a gene: 5. The CDR3 DNA reads TGTGCCAGCAGCTTAGCCGGGGAGGGGCGTGAGCAGTTCTTC. Translation gives CASSLAGEGREQFF. Full variable domain (remainder filled in from reference TRBV7-8 and TRBJ2-1): GAGVSQSPRYKVAKRGQDVALRCDPISGHVSLFWYQQALGQGPEFLTYFQNEAQLDKSGLPSDRFFAERPEGSVSTLKIQRTQQEDSAVYLCASSLAGEGREQFFGPGTRLTVL.

This clonotype was detected only a few times. The J gene is TRBJ2-1, the V gene TRBV11-2; D is uncertain. The germline gives CDR1 SGHAT, CDR2 FQNNGV. There are 15 residues in the CDR3. Deletions cut 1 base from V and 0 bases from J, with 7 bases between. CDR3 sequence (DNA): TGTGCCAGCAGCTTAGCGGCGGACTCCTACAATGAGCAGTTCTTC. Protein product: CASSLAADSYNEQFF.

There are many counts of this clonotype. The chain combines TRBV9 with TRBJ2-1, with 13 bases that match TRBD2. CDR1 SGDLS and CDR2 YYNGEE come from the germline V gene. The junction had 3 bases not matched to a gene; V was cut back by 5 bases and J by 7 bases. This CDR3 region has 14 residues. DNA for the CDR3: TGTGCCAGCAGACCGGGACTAGCGGGGAATGAGCAGTTCTTC. This gives the protein CASRPGLAGNEQFF.

This clonotype was recorded many times. This chain links TRBV7-8 with TRBJ2-7; TRBD2 might be the D (6 bases). V shed 3 bases and J shed 2 bases, with 11 bases lying between them. Germline values: CDR1 SGHVS, CDR2 FQNEAQ. This CDR3 comprises 14 residues. This chain's CDR3 is CASSFPGVAYEQYF. The CDR3 bases are TGTGCCAGCAGCTTCCCGGGGGTAGCCTACGAGCAGTACTTC.

This clonotype has a handful of counts. J is TRBJ2-1 and V is TRBV27; 8 nucleotides align to TRBD2. This CDR3 region has 13 residues. J gave up 8 bases and V 6 bases, and 6 bases lay outside the gene matches. Germline CDR1 reads MNHEY; CDR2 reads SMNVEV (reference sequence). DNA for the CDR3: TGTGCCAGCAGCCGGTGGCGGGGGGATGAGCAGTTCTTC. It translates to CASSRWRGDEQFF.

This clonotype was seen many times. The chain links TRBV15 to TRBJ2-3; D could derive from TRBD1 or TRBD2 (5 bases each). V lost 5 bases and J 6 bases, leaving 18 bases between the germline ends. CDR3 size: 15 residues. Germline V CDR1 and CDR2: LNHNV, YYDKDF (reference sequence). The CDR3 reads CATSSRDRERDTQYF. Here the CDR3 DNA reads TGTGCCACCAGCTCCAGGGACCGGGAAAGGGATACGCAGTATTTT.

Many counts were recorded for this clonotype. The V call is TRBV4-3, the J call TRBJ1-2, with TRBD1 matching 7 bases. The CDR3 is 14 amino acids. V lost 3 bases to trimming and J lost 8 bases; unmatched junction nucleotides: 9. The germline V gene encodes CDR1 LGHNA and CDR2 YSLEER. CDR3 nucleotides: TGCGCCAGCAGCCATCCCCGGGGGACAGCCGGCTACACCTTC. Translation gives CASSHPRGTAGYTF.

This clonotype was detected ten times or more. This rearrangement joins TRBV7-9 to TRBJ1-2, with TRBD1 matching over 7 bases. Germline V gene sequence: CDR1 SEHNR, CDR2 FQNEAQ (reference sequence). The junction had 9 bases not matched to a gene; V was cut back by 4 bases and J by 1 base. The length of the CDR3 is 16 residues. CDR3 protein: CASSSQGGALNYGYTF. The CDR3 DNA is TGTGCCAGCAGCTCGCAGGGGGGCGCCCTTAACTATGGCTACACCTTC.

The rearrangement links TRBV12-3 or TRBV12-4 to TRBJ2-6; D may be TRBD1 (6 bases). V gave up 3 bases and J gave up 2 bases, with 17 bases separating them. CDR3 length: 18 amino acids. The CDR3 region has the DNA TGTGCCAGCAGTTTCCCCCGGGACACCAAAACTGGGGCCAACGTCCTGACTTTC. Its protein product is CASSFPRDTKTGANVLTF.

This clonotype has a count of ten or more. The V gene is TRBV29-1, the J gene TRBJ1-1; D is undetermined. Looked up from germline, CDR1 is SQVTM and CDR2 is ANQGSEA. Between the trimmed V and J ends, which lost 3 bases and 5 bases, there was a span of 16 bases. This CDR3 spans 14 amino acids. Here the CDR3 DNA reads TGCAGCGTTGATGCGACACCTGGTGGGACTGAAGCTTTCTTT. This gives the protein CSVDATPGGTEAFF.

In this sample, this clonotype turned up many times. The genes are TRBV6-5 and TRBJ2-3; 8 positions agree with TRBD2. V was clipped by 4 bases and J by 7 bases; unmatched bases: 4. This CDR3 has 13 amino acids. Germline V lookup: CDR1 MNHEY, CDR2 SVGAGI. The CDR3 DNA is TGTGCCAGCAGTTCCGGACTAGCCTATACGCAGTATTTT. Residues: CASSSGLAYTQYF.

This clonotype was picked up many times. The chain employs TRBV28 and TRBJ2-3; no reliable D call. The germline V and J ends were trimmed by 5 bases and 5 bases, with 11 bases remaining between them. This CDR3 region has 13 residues. The germline gives CDR1 MDHEN, CDR2 SYDVKM. The CDR3 DNA reads TGTGCCAGCAGTCCCCTCGGCGGAGATACGCAGTATTTT. Translating it yields CASSPLGGDTQYF.

This clonotype appeared a few times. The chain employs TRBV7-2 and TRBJ2-7; TRBD2 matches 12 bases. The ends lost 3 bases at V and 0 bases at J; junction bases unmatched: 18. Germline CDR1 is SGHTA and CDR2 is FQGNSA. The CDR3 extends over 21 amino acids. The CDR3 sequence is CASSFLAYLAGGSPSSYEQYF. The CDR3 nucleotides are TGTGCCAGCAGCTTCTTGGCCTACCTAGCGGGAGGGTCCCCGAGCTCCTACGAGCAGTACTTC. Together with reference TRBV7-2 and TRBJ2-7, the CDR3 gives the full variable domain: GAGVSQSPSNKVTEKGKDVELRCDPISGHTALYWYRQSLGQGLEFLIYFQGNSAPDKSGLPSDRFSAERTGGSVSTLTIQRTQQEDSAVYLCASSFLAYLAGGSPSSYEQYFGPGTRLTVT.

There are many counts of this clonotype. The CDR3 DNA sequence: TGCAGTGACCGGACAGGGGGCGAGTATGGCTACACCTTC. This sequence encodes CSDRTGGEYGYTF. The J gene is TRBJ1-2, the V gene TRBV20-1; 11 nucleotides line up with TRBD1. The CDR3 runs to 13 residues. In germline, CDR1 is DFQATT, CDR2 SNEGSKA (reference sequence). With 7 bases clipped from V and 5 bases from J, the junction kept 6 bases outside the gene matches.